This passage covers 22 T cell receptor beta chains from one sample sequenced in a study of T cell responses to AZD1222 COVID-19 vaccine. Measured with immunoSEQ multiplex PCR; TCRdb has only the in-frame clones, and not every one. The data show approximately 31,000 clones, roughly 90% seen once. Sequencing was performed on peripheral blood, taken 28 days after the second AZD1222 dose. These receptors originate from an adult who received the AZD1222 COVID-19 vaccine.

The J gene is TRBJ1-2, the V gene TRBV14; no reliable D call. CDR1 SGHDN and CDR2 FVKESK come from the germline V gene. The CDR3 covers 14 residues. Trimming removed 3 bases from V and 2 bases from J, with 10 bases in between. The CDR3 here is CASSQERINYGYTF. Written as DNA, the CDR3 is TGTGCCAGCAGCCAGGAGAGGATAAACTATGGCTACACCTTC.

The rearrangement joins TRBV4-1 to TRBJ1-1, with D possibly TRBD1 on 5 matching bases. CDR1 MGHRA and CDR2 YSYEKL come from the germline V gene. The CDR3 runs to 15 residues. The V and J ends lost 2 bases and 0 bases respectively, with 10 bases between them. CDR3 region: CASSQLIGVNTEAFF. In DNA, the CDR3 is TGCGCCAGCAGCCAATTGATAGGGGTGAACACTGAAGCTTTCTTT.

This sequence joins TRBV7-9 and TRBJ2-1; TRBD1 might be the D (6 bases). V shed 5 bases and J shed 3 bases, with 14 bases lying between them. Germline lookup yields CDR1 SEHNR and CDR2 FQNEAQ (reference sequence). CDR3 length equals 15 residues. DNA for the CDR3: TGTGCCAGCAGCACAGGGAAGCGGAACTACAATGAGCAGTTCTTC. This gives the protein CASSTGKRNYNEQFF.

This chain connects TRBV4-2 to TRBJ1-4, with 10 bases matching TRBD1. J was trimmed by 7 bases and V by 0 bases; bases with no gene match: 5. CDR3 length: 16 amino acids. The germline V gene has CDR1 LGHNA and CDR2 YNFKEQ. This CDR3 reads CASSQDLGTGVEKLFF. CDR3 bases: TGTGCCAGCAGCCAAGATCTCGGGACAGGGGTTGAAAAACTGTTTTTT.

The genes are TRBV3-1 (or the pseudogene TRBV3-2) and TRBJ2-2, with D possibly matching TRBD1 (5 bases). CDR1 and CDR2 from the germline V gene are LGHDT and YNNKEL (reference sequence). This CDR3 region has 14 residues. The germline V and J ends were trimmed by 3 bases and 0 bases, with 5 bases remaining between them. CDR3 region: CASSQGPNTGELFF. The CDR3 DNA reads as TGTGCCAGCAGCCAGGGGCCGAACACCGGGGAGCTGTTTTTT.

The rearrangement joins TRBV28 to TRBJ1-4, with 7 bases lining up with TRBD1. Germline V gene sequence: CDR1 MDHEN, CDR2 SYDVKM. The CDR3 contains 15 residues. Losses at the gene ends were 6 bases for V and 3 bases for J; bases not matched to a gene: 7. The CDR3 is CASRPTGVPNEKLFF. The CDR3 region has the DNA TGTGCCAGCAGGCCCACAGGGGTACCTAATGAAAAACTGTTTTTT.

The chain joins TRBV6-4 to TRBJ1-1; 7 bases align to TRBD1. This CDR3 is 14 amino acids long. The ends lost 2 bases at V and 4 bases at J; junction bases unmatched: 4. The V gene's germline CDR1 is MRHNA and CDR2 SNTAGT. CDR3: CASSDDRESTEAFF. CDR3 nucleotide sequence: TGTGCCAGCAGTGACGACAGGGAGAGCACTGAAGCTTTCTTT.

This clone has more than one count but fewer than ten. J is TRBJ2-5 and V is TRBV4-3; 12 positions match TRBD2. Losses at the gene ends were 3 bases for V and 5 bases for J; bases not matched to a gene: 7. The CDR3 sequence is 16 residues long. From germline, CDR1 is LGHNA and CDR2 YSLEER. In DNA, the CDR3 is TGCGCCAGCAGCCAGCAAGCTAGCGGGGGGGCGGAGACCCAGTACTTC. Its protein is CASSQQASGGAETQYF.

The chain employs TRBV12-3 or TRBV12-4 and TRBJ1-2; D is perhaps TRBD1 (6 bases). The ends were cut back, 6 bases at V and 2 bases at J, with 10 bases in the middle. The CDR3 has 13 amino acids. The CDR3 loop is CASRRDNNYGYTF. CDR3 bases: TGTGCCAGCAGACGGGACAACAACTATGGCTACACCTTC.

The chain joins TRBV9 to TRBJ2-7; a weak D match, TRBD2 (5 bases). This CDR3 has 14 amino acids. CDR1 SGDLS and CDR2 YYNGEE come from the germline V gene. V was trimmed by 0 bases and J by 2 bases, leaving 9 bases between them. CDR3: CASSVEIGTYEQYF. In DNA, the CDR3 is TGTGCCAGCAGCGTAGAGATCGGGACCTACGAGCAGTACTTC. The entire variable domain, with the rest obtained from reference TRBV9 and TRBJ2-7, is as follows: DSGVTQTPKHLITATGQRVTLRCSPRSGDLSVYWYQQSLDQGLQFLIQYYNGEERAKGNILERFSAQQFPDLHSELNLSSLELGDSALYFCASSVEIGTYEQYFGPGTRLTVT.

The genes are TRBV7-2 and TRBJ1-5; D remains ambiguous. V lost 0 bases, J lost 7 bases, and 10 bases lay in between. This CDR3 has 14 residues. Germline CDR1 SGHTA, CDR2 FQGNSA. CDR3 loop: CASSLAGWVQPQHF. CDR3 sequence (DNA): TGTGCCAGCAGCTTAGCGGGCTGGGTGCAGCCCCAGCATTTT.

The chain carries TRBV7-2 and TRBJ2-7; 7 bases align to TRBD1. The V and J ends lost 1 base and 0 bases, in that order; junction bases with no gene match: 3. The CDR3 totals 15 residues. Germline lookup yields CDR1 SGHTA and CDR2 FQGNSA. CDR3 in DNA: TGTGCCAGCAGCTTAGGACAGGGCGGCTCCTACGAGCAGTACTTC. Its protein product is CASSLGQGGSYEQYF.

This chain links TRBV9 with TRBJ2-7; D gene ambiguous. The germline V gene encodes CDR1 SGDLS and CDR2 YYNGEE. With 2 bases removed from V and 6 bases from J, the gap between germline ends came to 15 bases. The CDR3 is 14 amino acids. CDR3 amino acids: CASSVGRQTGEQYF. The CDR3, as DNA: TGTGCCAGCAGCGTCGGACGACAAACGGGCGAGCAGTACTTC.

The chain recombines TRBV11-2 with TRBJ2-7, with 9 bases that match TRBD1. The J segment lost 3 bases and the V segment lost 1 base, leaving 4 bases of the junction unmatched. Germline CDR1 SGHAT, CDR2 FQNNGV. This CDR3 is 15 amino acids long. The CDR3 DNA is TGTGCCAGCAGCTTAGGGGGGACAGGGATCTACGAGCAGTACTTC. Translated, it gives CASSLGGTGIYEQYF.

This sequence joins TRBV4-3 and TRBJ2-7; D is unresolved. The CDR3 runs 13 residues. V shed 1 base and J shed 6 bases, with 10 bases lying between them. CDR1 is LGHNA, CDR2 YSLEER, per germline. The CDR3 spells CASSQGHIGEQYF. The CDR3 DNA follows: TGCGCCAGCAGCCAAGGTCATATTGGCGAGCAGTACTTC.

The chain uses TRBV7-9 and TRBJ2-1, with TRBD2 matching 12 bases. Germline trimming cut 3 bases from V and 10 bases from J; bases unmatched to any gene: 10. CDR3 size: 16 residues. Germline loops: CDR1 SEHNR, CDR2 FQNEAQ (reference sequence). The CDR3 sequence is CASSFPGLAGRGEQFF. CDR3 bases: TGTGCCAGCAGCTTTCCGGGACTAGCGGGTCGAGGCGAGCAGTTCTTC. The whole variable domain, remainder taken from reference TRBV7-9 and TRBJ2-1, is DTGVSQNPRHKITKRGQNVTFRCDPISEHNRLYWYRQTLGQGPEFLTYFQNEAQLEKSRLLSDRFSAERPKGSFSTLEIQRTEQGDSAMYLCASSFPGLAGRGEQFFGPGTRLTVL.

The V call is TRBV19, the J call TRBJ2-7; 7 bases fit TRBD1. This CDR3 has 14 residues. Germline lookup yields CDR1 LNHDA and CDR2 SQIVND (reference sequence). With V trimmed by 2 bases and J by 3 bases, 4 bases remained unmatched. The chain's CDR3 is CASSIPGQIYEQYF. The CDR3 bases are TGTGCCAGTAGTATACCGGGACAGATCTACGAGCAGTACTTC.

V is TRBV7-8 and J is TRBJ2-7, with a possible D match to TRBD1 (5 bases). The CDR3 contains 13 residues. Between the trimmed V and J ends, which lost 7 bases and 4 bases, there was a span of 14 bases. Germline values: CDR1 SGHVS, CDR2 FQNEAQ. The CDR3 protein is CASMDKKIYEQYF. The CDR3 region has the DNA TGTGCCAGCATGGACAAGAAAATTTACGAGCAGTACTTC.

The gene calls are TRBV19 and TRBJ1-2, with 7 positions matching TRBD1. Germline V gene lookup returns CDR1 LNHDA and CDR2 SQIVND (reference sequence). CDR3 length equals 16 residues. Trimming at V came to 4 bases and at J to 2 bases, leaving 10 bases not matched to a gene. CDR3 sequence reads: CASSTQGGDGNYGYTF. The CDR3 region has the DNA TGTGCCAGTAGTACCCAGGGGGGGGACGGGAACTATGGCTACACCTTC.

V gene TRBV21-1 combines with J gene TRBJ1-6; the table's D call of TRBD1 was not tested on the DNA. TRBV21-1 is a pseudogene segment. CDR3 length: 20 residues. The CDR3, as DNA: TGTGCCAGCAGCCAAAAGATGGCTTTCCTTTCAAGCTCCTATAATTCACCCCTCCACTTT. This translates into CASSQKMAFLSSSYNSPLHF.

This clone came up a few times. The chain uses TRBV5-1 and TRBJ1-2; 7 bases line up with TRBD1. The CDR3 is made up of 15 amino acids. With 4 bases clipped from V and 2 bases from J, the junction kept 8 bases outside the gene matches. Germline CDR1 reads SGHRS; CDR2 reads YFSETQ. The CDR3 DNA reads TGCGCCAGCAGCCGCGGGGACAGCACGAACTATGGCTACACCTTC. This encodes CASSRGDSTNYGYTF.

The chain links TRBV24-1 to TRBJ2-3, with a possible D match to TRBD2 (5 bases). The V gene's germline CDR1 is KGHDR and CDR2 SFDVKD. V was trimmed by 2 bases and J by 3 bases, leaving 14 bases between them. There are 16 residues in the CDR3. The CDR3 sequence: CATSDSRGGTTDTQYF. The CDR3 DNA follows: TGTGCCACCAGTGATTCACGGGGTGGAACAACAGATACGCAGTATTTT.